What follows describes a single T cell receptor beta chain. The data were produced by immunoSEQ multiplex PCR, yet TCRdb's version contains in-frame clones alone and is incomplete. Of about 70,000 clones listed, 70% to 90% were seen once; the top ten hold around 20%. The data stem from a study of blood T cell repertoires in COVID-19. Study summary: The study drew acute and convalescent COVID-19 samples from the United States, Italy and Spain.

With V trimmed by 8 bases and J by 2 bases, 2 bases remained unmatched. Germline CDR1 reads LNHDA; CDR2 reads SQIVND (reference sequence). This CDR3 spans 13 amino acids. V and J are TRBV19 and TRBJ1-5; 8 bases match TRBD1. The TCR originated in a woman aged 80 or over with acute or convalescent COVID-19. Material: peripheral blood. CDR3 loop: CASVGQGNQPQHF. The CDR3 coding sequence is TGTGCCAGTGTGGGACAGGGCAATCAGCCCCAGCATTTT.